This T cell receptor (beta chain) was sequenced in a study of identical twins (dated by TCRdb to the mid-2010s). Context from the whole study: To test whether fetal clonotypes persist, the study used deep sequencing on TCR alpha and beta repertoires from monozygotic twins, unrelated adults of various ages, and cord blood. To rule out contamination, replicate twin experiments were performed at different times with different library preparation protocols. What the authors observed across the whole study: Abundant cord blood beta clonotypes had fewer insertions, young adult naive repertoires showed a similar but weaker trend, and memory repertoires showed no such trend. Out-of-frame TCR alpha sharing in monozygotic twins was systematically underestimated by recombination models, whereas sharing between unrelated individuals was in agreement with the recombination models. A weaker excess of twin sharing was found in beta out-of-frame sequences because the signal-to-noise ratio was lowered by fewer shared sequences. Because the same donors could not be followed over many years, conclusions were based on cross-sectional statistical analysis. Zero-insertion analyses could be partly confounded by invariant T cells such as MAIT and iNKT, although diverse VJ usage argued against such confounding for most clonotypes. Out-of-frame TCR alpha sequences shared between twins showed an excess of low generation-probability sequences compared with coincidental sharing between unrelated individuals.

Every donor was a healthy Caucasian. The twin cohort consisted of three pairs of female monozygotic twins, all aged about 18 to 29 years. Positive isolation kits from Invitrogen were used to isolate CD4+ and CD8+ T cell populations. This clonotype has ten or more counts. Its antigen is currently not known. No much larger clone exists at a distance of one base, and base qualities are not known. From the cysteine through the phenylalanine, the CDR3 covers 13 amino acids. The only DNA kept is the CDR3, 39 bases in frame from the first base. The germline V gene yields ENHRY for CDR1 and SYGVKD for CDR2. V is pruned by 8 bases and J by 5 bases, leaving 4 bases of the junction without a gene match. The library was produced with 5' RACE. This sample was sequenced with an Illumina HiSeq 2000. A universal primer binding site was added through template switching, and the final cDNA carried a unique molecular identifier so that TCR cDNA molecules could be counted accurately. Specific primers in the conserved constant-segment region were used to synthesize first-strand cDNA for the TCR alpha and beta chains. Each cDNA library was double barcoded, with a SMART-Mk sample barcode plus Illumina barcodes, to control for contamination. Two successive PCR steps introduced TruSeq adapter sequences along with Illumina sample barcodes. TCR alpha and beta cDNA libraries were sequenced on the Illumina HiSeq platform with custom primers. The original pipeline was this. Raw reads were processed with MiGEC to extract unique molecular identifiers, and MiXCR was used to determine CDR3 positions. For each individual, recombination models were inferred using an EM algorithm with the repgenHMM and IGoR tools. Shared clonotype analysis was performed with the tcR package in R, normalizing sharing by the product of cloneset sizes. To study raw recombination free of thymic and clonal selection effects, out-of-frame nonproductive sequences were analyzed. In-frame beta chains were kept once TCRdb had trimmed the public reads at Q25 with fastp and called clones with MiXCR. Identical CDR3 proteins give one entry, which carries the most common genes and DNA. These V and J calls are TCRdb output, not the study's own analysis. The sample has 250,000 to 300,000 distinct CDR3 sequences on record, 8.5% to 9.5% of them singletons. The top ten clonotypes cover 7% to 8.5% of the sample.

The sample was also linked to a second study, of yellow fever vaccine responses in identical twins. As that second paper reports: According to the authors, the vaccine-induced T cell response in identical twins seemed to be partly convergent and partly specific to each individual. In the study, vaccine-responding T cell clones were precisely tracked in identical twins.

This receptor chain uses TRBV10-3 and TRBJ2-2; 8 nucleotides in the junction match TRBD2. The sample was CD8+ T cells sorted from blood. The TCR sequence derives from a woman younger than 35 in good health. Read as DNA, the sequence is TGTGCCATCGGGACTAGAGAGACCGGGGAGCTGTTTTTT. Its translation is CAIGTRETGELFF.